This TCR beta chain was retrieved from a study of blood T cell repertoires in COVID-19. Study details: From T cells, B-cell-depleted T cells, or PBMCs came the material, which was cDNA or gDNA.

In the original analysis: Amplification from reference gene primers served as the basis for estimated nucleated cell counts. Profiled with immunoSEQ multiplex PCR; TCRdb holds only in-frame clones, not every one. V and J calls and clone size are those listed in that table; D and trimming were worked out from the DNA. This table has a few hundred thousand clones, approximately 86% appearing once. Germline CDR1 is KGHDR and CDR2 is SFDVKD. Germline trimming cut 2 bases from V and 6 bases from J; bases unmatched to any gene: 9. The CDR3 is 17 residues long. Sequencing was done on a sample of peripheral blood. This chain joins TRBV24-1 and TRBJ2-3, with 11 bases lining up with TRBD1. This TCR was recovered from a young man with active or convalescent COVID-19. CDR3 residues: CATSDWTGGFSRDTQYF. The CDR3, as DNA: TGTGCCACCAGTGATTGGACAGGGGGCTTTAGTAGGGATACGCAGTATTTT.